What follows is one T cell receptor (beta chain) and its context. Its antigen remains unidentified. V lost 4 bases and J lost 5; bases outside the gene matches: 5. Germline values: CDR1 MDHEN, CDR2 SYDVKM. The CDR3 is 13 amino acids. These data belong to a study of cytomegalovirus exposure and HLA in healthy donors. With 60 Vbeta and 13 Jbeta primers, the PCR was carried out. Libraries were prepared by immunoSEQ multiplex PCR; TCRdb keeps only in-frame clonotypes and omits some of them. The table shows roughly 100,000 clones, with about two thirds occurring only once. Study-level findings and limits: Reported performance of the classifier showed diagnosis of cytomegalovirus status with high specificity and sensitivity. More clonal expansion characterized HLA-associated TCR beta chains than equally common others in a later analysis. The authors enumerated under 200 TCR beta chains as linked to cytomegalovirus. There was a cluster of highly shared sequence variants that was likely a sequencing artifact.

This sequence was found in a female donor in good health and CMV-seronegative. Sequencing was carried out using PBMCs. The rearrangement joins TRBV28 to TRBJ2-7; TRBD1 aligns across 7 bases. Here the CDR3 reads CASSSPDRHEQYF. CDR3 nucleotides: TGTGCCAGCAGTTCCCCGGACAGGCACGAGCAGTACTTC.